This T cell receptor beta chain is from a study of OX40 agonist ivuxolimab in advanced cancers. Study as a whole: Aged 23 to 79 with a mean of approximately 57 years, they were around 83% male. General study results and limits: At 0.1 to 3.0 mg/kg, clonal expansion of CD4+ and CD8+ blood T cells had occurred by week 6. Nonresponders, in some cases, also had low normalized T-cell clonal expansion.

TCRdb's table, derived via immunoSEQ multiplex PCR, lists solely in-frame clones and lacks some. The sample yields about 52,000 clones, 80% to 90% seen once. Regarding this clone: Its antigen is as yet unknown.

Peripheral blood came from all dose cohorts at three timepoints. The CDR3 totals 14 residues. The germline V gene encodes CDR1 MNHEY and CDR2 SMNVEV (reference sequence). V trimming: 7 bases; J trimming: 2 bases; junction bases outside the gene matches: 8. The sample in question was CD4+ or CD8+ T cells sorted from blood, obtained in a trial of the OX40 agonist ivuxolimab. The origin of this receptor is an adult with an advanced solid tumor such as melanoma, head and neck, liver or kidney cancer. The rearrangement links TRBV27 to TRBJ2-7; 7 bases agree with TRBD1. The CDR3 reads CASTSQGVAYEQYF. In DNA, the CDR3 is TGTGCCAGCACCTCCCAGGGGGTTGCCTACGAGCAGTACTTC.